This T cell receptor (beta chain) was identified during a study of cytomegalovirus exposure and HLA in healthy donors (dated by TCRdb to about 2017). For context, the study as a whole: An earlier analysis of roughly 630 of the donors reported about 250 Gb of sequence data and about 100 million unique TCR beta sequences from some 180 million T cells. An early release covering about 600 HLA-typed donors comprised around 300 gigabases of sequencing data and 65 million to 100 million unique TCR sequences. Because of strong linkage in the cohort, roughly five DR-DQ haplotypes were treated as single units for association and clustering. HLA typing included class I and class II loci at four-digit resolution. Donor age, sex, ethnicity and CMV serostatus were compiled together with the repertoire data. To decide whether each TCR beta V gene segment behaved as functional or pseudogenic, an earlier analysis of approximately 590 of the donors relied on high-throughput TCR beta sequencing. High-throughput TCR immunosequencing, statistical association of individual TCRs with disease status, and machine learning were combined to predict cytomegalovirus infection status. A separate validation cohort of over a hundred different subjects was used in addition to the approximately 640-subject first cohort. Rather than drawing on any new phenotypic data, the later analysis identified candidate immune exposures from TCR beta sequences and the way those sequences occurred across donors. Of the roughly 410 genotyped donors, roughly 80% were placed in the genetic ancestry cluster associated with self-reported Caucasian donors. On average, 235,054 unique TCR beta nucleotide sequences were sequenced per donor among a few hundred genotyped donors of the cohort, with roughly a sixth of those sequences being non-productive. The aim of the study was to test whether cataloging public T cell receptors could identify signatures of past pathogen exposure. The study profiled the T cell repertoires of approximately 700 subjects by immunosequencing and related them to cytomegalovirus serostatus. Typing coverage differed by locus: A, B, C, DRB1 and DQB1 were typed in roughly 620-630 donors, DQA1 in 522, DPA1 in 600 to 610, and DPB1 in 450 to 480. A later analysis re-examined previously published TCR beta repertoires from about 670 donors and added high-resolution HLA genotyping to investigate patterns of TCR occurrence. Genome-wide SNP genotypes for about 60% of the roughly 700 donors were used in a later genetic analysis, which treated that subset as a discovery cohort. Every discovery cohort repertoire had been produced on one sequencing platform. Summary of the overall study and its limitations: Because counts were too low, around 18 rarely observed V segments, including chromosome 9 orphons, were left out of the earlier analysis of several hundred of the donors. Compared with equally common non-associated chains, HLA-associated TCR beta chains in a later analysis were more clonally expanded and had lower generation probabilities. While some public TCRs were present in many individuals, most TCR sequences turned up only very rarely across donors. This cohort had only TCR beta chains sequenced, and the lack of alpha or paired-chain data limited which features could be detected. A later genetic analysis associated a missense DCLRE1C variant with V-gene and J-gene trimming of TCR beta chains, and an independent cohort replicated the association. The authors suggested that the approach could potentially be generalized to other disease states and immunological phenotypes. The sequencing pipeline was judged likely to have produced a cluster of highly shared sequence variants as a technical artifact. Several of the top co-occurrence clusters appeared to be linked to parvovirus B19, influenza, CMV and Epstein-Barr virus, according to a later analysis. Presence/absence analyses assumed roughly uniform sequencing depth across donors, an assumption that may not hold. In a later analysis, the rate of TCR association differed among HLA loci, with DRB1 alleles having the most associated TCRs and HLA-C alleles having the fewest. A further reported finding was that TCR beta sequences accurately predicted the HLA-A and HLA-B alleles for most subjects in the first cohort. At a false discovery rate of 0.05, a later analysis linked roughly 17,000 TCR beta sequences to specific HLA alleles. When HLA alleles, especially DR and DQ, strongly co-occurred, attributing TCR associations to individual alleles was difficult. In an earlier analysis of 587 of the donors, most TCR beta V segments appeared in productive rearrangements about 87% or about 30% of the time, broadly matching IMGT annotations. Compared with the 666-donor mean, donors in an Asian-associated ancestry cluster had fewer N-insertions in productive TCRs, according to a later genetic analysis. In vitro tests confirmed that a few of the cytomegalovirus-associated TCR beta chains recognize cytomegalovirus antigens. Immune exposure information for the cohort was limited to CMV serostatus. Because the 87-base-pair reads could not distinguish some IMGT-functional V segments, including TRBV6-2 and TRBV6-3, those segments were excluded. In a later analysis, most CMV-associated TCR beta chains were found to appear HLA-restricted, with HLA associations seemingly driven largely by CMV exposure. Because HLA typing was missing for some donors at each locus, association tests included only the typed subset. The study gave a list of about 150 TCR beta chains associated with cytomegalovirus. Cytomegalovirus status was reported to be diagnosed by the classifier with high specificity and sensitivity in both the original and validation cohorts. Correlated functional status among segregating V segments might be attributable to linkage disequilibrium, but an unknown experimental factor could not be ruled out.

Including cysteine and phenylalanine, the CDR3 has 14 amino acids. Kept here is only the CDR3 DNA, which spans 42 bases and is read in frame from base 1. The germline V gene sets CDR1 to SGHAT and CDR2 to FQNNGV. The junction shows trimming of 1 base on V and 6 bases on J, plus 9 bases between the germline ends. Libraries were prepared through the immunoSEQ multiplex PCR assay. For the multiplex PCR, a mixture combining 60 forward primers for TCR Vbeta segments and 13 reverse primers for TCR Jbeta segments was used. The CDR3 region of rearranged TCR beta genes was amplified from genomic DNA with a multiplex PCR assay. The amplified TCR beta libraries were sequenced on the Illumina HiSeq System as 87-base-pair reads. As for how the authors treated the data: A later analysis counted some 74 million unique TCR beta chains across the 550 to 750 repertoires, and some 12 million of these chains were shared by at least two donors. To remove PCR and sequencing errors, raw reads were error-corrected and collapsed into unique sequences using a nearest-neighbor algorithm that merged closely related sequences. Alignment of CDR3 sequences to IMGT reference sequences was used to assign V, D and J gene segments. For a sequence to be retained, a match of at least six nucleotides to both a V gene segment and a J gene segment was required. A rearrangement was called productive if the CDR3 had no stop codons and remained in frame with V and J, and every other rearrangement was called non-productive. CDR3 was defined according to IMGT convention as the region running from the second conserved V-encoded cysteine to the conserved J-encoded phenylalanine. The earlier analysis of 450 to 750 of the donors excluded any sequence lacking an unambiguous match to a single V gene segment. An earlier analysis of some 610 of the donors called V segments functional above 56.7% productive rearrangements and segregating when the between-donor standard deviation exceeded 5%. A statistical classification framework was built for diagnosing cytomegalovirus status from the catalog of TCR beta chain sequences. In a later analysis, V and J genes were assigned by comparing TCR nucleotide sequences against IMGT/GENE-DB human TR gene sequences. Using the TCRdist pipeline, a later analysis assigned CDR3 sequences along with most-parsimonious VDJ recombination scenarios. In a later analysis, each TCR beta chain was defined by its CDR3 amino acid sequence together with its V-gene family, and reads lacking a unique V-gene family were excluded. As a way to deal with suspected cross-contamination and a sequencing artifact, a later analysis dropped 450 to 600 nucleotide sequences that were highly shared and had low generation probability. In a later analysis, a clonal expansion index was calculated for each public chain from normalized within-repertoire ranks of inferred template counts. A later analysis computed generation probabilities with a VDJ recombination model fitted to out-of-frame rearrangements, and checked the results against IGoR. Hypergeometric tests were used in a later analysis to score TCR-TCR, TCR-HLA and TCR-CMV co-occurrence, with a repertoire-size bias correction applied to the TCR pairs. A later analysis estimated false discovery rates by permuting HLA or CMV assignments 20 times. In a later analysis, co-occurring TCRs were grouped using DBSCAN, with TCRdist sequence similarity added in when clustering inside HLA-allele-positive subsets. Repertoires with fewer than 30,000 or more than 120,000 public chains, plus five repertoires with anomalous nucleotide sharing, were excluded from co-occurrence clustering. What TCRdb holds here is the immuneACCESS table cut down to in-frame rearrangements. Part of the clones is not present; checked against another copy, under half of the missing clones reflect an unresolved V gene, and the others are unexplained. V, J and clone size are taken as reported in that table, and D and trimming were inferred from the DNA itself. This sample has around 120,000 clones in its table, and about 80% of those were observed once. In total, the top ten clones hold 2.7% of the sample.

The cohort was made up of 666 healthy bone marrow donors. At the time of sampling, every cohort member was nominally healthy, though immune exposures that went unrecorded were likely present. The donor was CMV seropositive and belonged to the group of 250 to 300 seropositive cohort members. Every donor gave a peripheral blood sample, and the peripheral blood mononuclear cells from that sample were used for TCR beta sequencing. Genomic DNA was extracted from the blood cell samples with the Qiagen DNeasy Blood Extraction Kit. Worth noting for this clone: There is no known antigen for this receptor. Base qualities are not at hand, and no much larger clone is one base apart.

What was sequenced was PBMCs. The chain couples TRBV11-2 to TRBJ2-2, with the D gene not clear enough to name. The sequence was obtained from a woman aged 40 to 49 in good health and CMV-seropositive. The nucleotide sequence reads TGTGCCAGCAGCTTAGGACGACTGTCCGGGGAGCTGTTTTTT. Its protein product is CASSLGRLSGELFF.